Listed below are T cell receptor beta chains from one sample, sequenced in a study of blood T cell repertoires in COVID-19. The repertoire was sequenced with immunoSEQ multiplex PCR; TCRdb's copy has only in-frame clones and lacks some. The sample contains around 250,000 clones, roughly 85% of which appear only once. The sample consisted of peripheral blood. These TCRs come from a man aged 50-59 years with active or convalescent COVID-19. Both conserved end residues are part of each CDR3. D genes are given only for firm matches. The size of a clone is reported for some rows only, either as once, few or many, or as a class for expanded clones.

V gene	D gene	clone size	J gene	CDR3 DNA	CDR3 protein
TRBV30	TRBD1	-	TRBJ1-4	TGTGCCTGGAGTGTAGGGGGCCAGCCGAATGAAAAACTGTTTTTT	CAWSVGGQPNEKLFF
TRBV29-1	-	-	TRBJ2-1	TGCAGCGTTGAGAGCGGCGTCTACAATGAGCAGTTCTTC	CSVESGVYNEQFF
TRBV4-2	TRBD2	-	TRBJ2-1	TGTGCCAGCAGCCAGGGGACTAGCGCGTACAATGAGCAGTTCTTC	CASSQGTSAYNEQFF
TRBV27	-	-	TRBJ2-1	TGTGCCAGCAGTTCCCCGCCGGGTGAGCAGTTCTTC	CASSSPPGEQFF
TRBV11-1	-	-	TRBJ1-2	TGTGCCAGCAGCCTGGGGGCGGCGTCAAGCGGCTACACCTTC	CASSLGAASSGYTF
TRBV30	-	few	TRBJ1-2	TGTGCCACGCGCTCGGTTGGCTACACCTTC	CATRSVGYTF
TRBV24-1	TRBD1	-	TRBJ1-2	TGTGCCACCAGTGATCCGGGACAGGGGGCGAGGGGCTACACCTTC	CATSDPGQGARGYTF
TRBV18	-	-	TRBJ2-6	TGTGCCAGCTCATTTTCGGGGGTTACTGGGGCCAACGTCCTGACTTTC	CASSFSGVTGANVLTF
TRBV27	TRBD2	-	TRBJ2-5	TGTGCCAGCAGTTTAACGGGGGGGGAGACCCAGTACTTC	CASSLTGGETQYF
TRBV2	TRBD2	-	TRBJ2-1	TGTGCCAGCACCCCGGGGGGGTATGAGCAGTTCTTC	CASTPGGYEQFF
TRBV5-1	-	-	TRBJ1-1	TGCGCCAGCAGCTTAGAGTTGAACACTGAAGCTTTCTTT	CASSLELNTEAFF
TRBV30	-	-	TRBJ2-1	TGTGCCTGGAGTGTAGGCGCAGGGGTAGTCAATGAGCAGTTCTTC	CAWSVGAGVVNEQFF
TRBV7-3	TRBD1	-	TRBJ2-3	TGTGCCAGCAGCACACAGGGGGCTGGGACAGATACGCAGTATTTT	CASSTQGAGTDTQYF